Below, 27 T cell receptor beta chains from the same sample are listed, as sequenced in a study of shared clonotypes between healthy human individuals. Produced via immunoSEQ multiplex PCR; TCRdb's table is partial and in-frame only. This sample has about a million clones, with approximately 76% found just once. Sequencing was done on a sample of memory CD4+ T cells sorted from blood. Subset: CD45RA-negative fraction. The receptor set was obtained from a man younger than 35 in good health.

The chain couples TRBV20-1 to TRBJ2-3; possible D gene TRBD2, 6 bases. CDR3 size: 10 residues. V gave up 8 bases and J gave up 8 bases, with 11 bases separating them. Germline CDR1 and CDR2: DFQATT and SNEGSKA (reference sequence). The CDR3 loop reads CSPGGTTQYF. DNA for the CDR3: TGCAGTCCCGGAGGGACTACGCAGTATTTT.

The CDR3 DNA reads TGCGCCAGCAGCTCCAAGACTAGCGGGGGGGAGACCCAGTACTTC. It is translated as CASSSKTSGGETQYF. This chain links TRBV5-1 with TRBJ2-5, with 13 bases lining up with TRBD2. The CDR3 runs 15 residues. The germline CDR1 and CDR2 sequences are SGHRS and YFSETQ. With V trimmed by 3 bases and J by 5 bases, 4 bases remained unmatched.

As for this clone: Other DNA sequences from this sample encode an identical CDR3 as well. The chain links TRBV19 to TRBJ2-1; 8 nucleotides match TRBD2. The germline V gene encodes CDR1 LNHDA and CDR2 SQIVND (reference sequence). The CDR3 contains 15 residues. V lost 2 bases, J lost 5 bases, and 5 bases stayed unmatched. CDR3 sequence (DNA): TGTGCCAGTAGTATACTAGCGGGCGGAAACAATGAGCAGTTCTTC. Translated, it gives CASSILAGGNNEQFF.

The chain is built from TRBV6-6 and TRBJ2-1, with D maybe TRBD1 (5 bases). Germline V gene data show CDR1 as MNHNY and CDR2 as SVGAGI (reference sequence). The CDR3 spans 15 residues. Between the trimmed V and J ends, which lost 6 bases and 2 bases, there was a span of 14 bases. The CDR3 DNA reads TGTGCCAGCAGCCCCGGACAAGGAACCTACAATGAGCAGTTCTTC. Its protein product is CASSPGQGTYNEQFF.

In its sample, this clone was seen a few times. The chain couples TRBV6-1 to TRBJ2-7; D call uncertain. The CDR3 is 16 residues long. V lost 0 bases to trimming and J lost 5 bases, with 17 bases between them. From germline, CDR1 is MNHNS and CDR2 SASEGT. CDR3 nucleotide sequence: TGTGCCAGCAGTGAAGCTCGTCGGATCACCACCGACGAGCAGTACTTC. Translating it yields CASSEARRITTDEQYF.

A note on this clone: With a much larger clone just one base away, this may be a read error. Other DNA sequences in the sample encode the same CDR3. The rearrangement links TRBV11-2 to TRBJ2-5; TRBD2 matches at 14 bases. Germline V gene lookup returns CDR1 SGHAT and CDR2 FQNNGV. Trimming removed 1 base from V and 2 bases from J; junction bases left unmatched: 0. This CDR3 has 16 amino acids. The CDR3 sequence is CASSLGLAGGQETQYF. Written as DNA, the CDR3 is TGTGCCAGCAGCTTAGGACTAGCGGGGGGGCAAGAGACCCAGTACTTC.

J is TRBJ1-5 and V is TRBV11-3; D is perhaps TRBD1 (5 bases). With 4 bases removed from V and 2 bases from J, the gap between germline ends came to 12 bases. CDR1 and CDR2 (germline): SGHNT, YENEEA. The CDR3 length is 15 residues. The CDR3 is CASSSRRDGNQPQHF. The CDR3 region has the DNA TGTGCCAGCAGCTCCCGCCGGGACGGCAATCAGCCCCAGCATTTT.

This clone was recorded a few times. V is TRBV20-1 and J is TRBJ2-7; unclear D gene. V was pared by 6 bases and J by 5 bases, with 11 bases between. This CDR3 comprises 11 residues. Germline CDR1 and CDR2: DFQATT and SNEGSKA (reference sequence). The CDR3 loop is CSADTKDEQYF. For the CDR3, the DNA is TGCAGTGCCGACACCAAGGACGAGCAGTACTTC.

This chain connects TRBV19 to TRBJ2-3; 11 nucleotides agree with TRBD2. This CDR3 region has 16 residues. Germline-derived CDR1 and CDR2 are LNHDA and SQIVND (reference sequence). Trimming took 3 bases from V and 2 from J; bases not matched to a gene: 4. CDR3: CASSIRTSGSTDTQYF. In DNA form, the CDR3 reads TGTGCCAGTAGTATCCGGACTAGCGGGTCCACAGATACGCAGTATTTT.

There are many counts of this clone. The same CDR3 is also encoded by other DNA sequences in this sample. CDR3 amino acids: CASSLVGQGNTEAFF. The DNA for the CDR3 is TGTGCCAGCAGCTTGGTGGGACAGGGGAACACTGAAGCTTTCTTT. This chain connects TRBV5-6 to TRBJ1-1; 9 bases line up with TRBD1. With 0 bases clipped from V and 1 base from J, the junction kept 1 base outside the gene matches. Germline CDR1 is SGHDT and CDR2 is YYEEEE. The CDR3 length is 15 residues.

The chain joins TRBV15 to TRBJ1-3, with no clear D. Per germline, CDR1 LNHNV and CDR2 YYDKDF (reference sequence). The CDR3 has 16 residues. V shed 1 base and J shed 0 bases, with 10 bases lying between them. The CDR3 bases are TGTGCCACCAGCAGAGGGGGTATGAACTCTGGAAACACCATATATTTT. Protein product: CATSRGGMNSGNTIYF.

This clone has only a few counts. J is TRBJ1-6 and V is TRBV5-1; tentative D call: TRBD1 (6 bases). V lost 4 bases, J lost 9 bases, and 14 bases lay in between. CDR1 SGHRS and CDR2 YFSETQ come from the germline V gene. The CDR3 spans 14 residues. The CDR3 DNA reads TGCGCCAGCAGCCTCGAGATACAGGGTTCACCCCTCCACTTT. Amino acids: CASSLEIQGSPLHF.

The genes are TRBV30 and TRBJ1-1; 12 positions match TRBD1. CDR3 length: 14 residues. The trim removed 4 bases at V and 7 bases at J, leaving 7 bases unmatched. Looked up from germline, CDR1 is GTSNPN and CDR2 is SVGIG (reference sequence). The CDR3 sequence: CAWNTGQGAVEAFF. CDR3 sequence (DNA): TGTGCCTGGAATACGGGACAGGGGGCTGTTGAAGCTTTCTTT.

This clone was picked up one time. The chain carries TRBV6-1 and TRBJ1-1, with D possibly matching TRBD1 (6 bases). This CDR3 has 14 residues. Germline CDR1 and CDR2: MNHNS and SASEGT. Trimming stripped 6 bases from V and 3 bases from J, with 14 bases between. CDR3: CASSPRNRDTEAFF. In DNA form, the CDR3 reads TGTGCCAGCAGCCCGAGGAACAGGGACACTGAAGCTTTCTTT.

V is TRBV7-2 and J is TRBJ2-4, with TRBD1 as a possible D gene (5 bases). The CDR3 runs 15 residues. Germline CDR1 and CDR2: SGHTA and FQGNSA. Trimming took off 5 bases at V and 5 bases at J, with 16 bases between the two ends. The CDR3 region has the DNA TGTGCCAGCAGCCGGAGCGTTGGGGCAGAAAACATTCAGTACTTC. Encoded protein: CASSRSVGAENIQYF.

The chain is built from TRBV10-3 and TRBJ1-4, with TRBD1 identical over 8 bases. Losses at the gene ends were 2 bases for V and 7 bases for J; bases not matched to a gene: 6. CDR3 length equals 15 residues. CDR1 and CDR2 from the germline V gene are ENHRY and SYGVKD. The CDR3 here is CAISEGQGGGEKLFF. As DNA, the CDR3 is TGTGCCATCAGTGAGGGACAGGGTGGGGGTGAAAAACTGTTTTTT.

CDR3: CASSRQNSPLHF. Here the CDR3 DNA reads TGTGCCAGCAGCCGACAGAATTCACCCCTCCACTTT. The chain employs TRBV27 and TRBJ1-6, with TRBD1 as a possible D gene (5 bases). V was clipped by 6 bases and J by 7 bases, with 7 bases between them. The germline V gene encodes CDR1 MNHEY and CDR2 SMNVEV (reference sequence). The CDR3 contains 12 residues.

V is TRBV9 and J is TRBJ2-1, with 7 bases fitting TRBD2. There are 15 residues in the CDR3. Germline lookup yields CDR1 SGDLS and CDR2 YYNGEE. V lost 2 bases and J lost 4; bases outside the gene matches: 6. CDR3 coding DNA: TGTGCCAGCAGCGTTAGTAGCGGGTATTACAATGAGCAGTTCTTC. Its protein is CASSVSSGYYNEQFF.

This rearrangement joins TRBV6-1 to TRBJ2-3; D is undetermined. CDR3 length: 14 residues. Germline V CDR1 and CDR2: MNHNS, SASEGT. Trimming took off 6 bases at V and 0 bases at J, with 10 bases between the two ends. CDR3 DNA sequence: TGTGCCAGCAGCCTGACACCTAGCACAGATACGCAGTATTTT. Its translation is CASSLTPSTDTQYF.

The DNA for the CDR3 is TGTGCCAGCAGTGAGGCAGCTACAAAACCCTACAATGAGCAGTTCTTC. This gives the protein CASSEAATKPYNEQFF. J is TRBJ2-1 and V is TRBV6-1; D remains unclear. The length of the CDR3 is 16 residues. Trimming took 3 bases from V and 2 from J, leaving 14 bases between them. Germline CDR1 is MNHNS and CDR2 is SASEGT.

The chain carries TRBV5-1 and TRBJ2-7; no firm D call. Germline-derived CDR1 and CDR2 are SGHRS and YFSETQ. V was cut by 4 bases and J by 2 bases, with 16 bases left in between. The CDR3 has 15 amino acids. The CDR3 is CASSLAPASAYEQYF. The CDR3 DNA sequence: TGCGCCAGCAGCCTCGCCCCGGCATCTGCCTACGAGCAGTACTTC.

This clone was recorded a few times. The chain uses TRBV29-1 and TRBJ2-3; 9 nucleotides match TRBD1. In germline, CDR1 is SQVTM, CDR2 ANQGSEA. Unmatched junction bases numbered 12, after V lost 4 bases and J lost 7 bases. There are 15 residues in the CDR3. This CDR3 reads CSVVSDRGATYTQYF. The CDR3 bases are TGCAGCGTTGTTTCGGACAGGGGCGCAACATATACGCAGTATTTT.

In DNA form, the CDR3 reads TGCAGCGTTGTATGGGGGGCATTGAACACCGGGGAGCTGTTTTTT. Amino acids: CSVVWGALNTGELFF. This chain uses TRBV29-1 with TRBJ2-2; D is perhaps TRBD1 or TRBD2 (6 bases each). The CDR3 has 15 amino acids. Germline CDR1 is SQVTM and CDR2 is ANQGSEA. V was shortened by 4 bases and J by 1 base, with 13 bases between the two germline ends.

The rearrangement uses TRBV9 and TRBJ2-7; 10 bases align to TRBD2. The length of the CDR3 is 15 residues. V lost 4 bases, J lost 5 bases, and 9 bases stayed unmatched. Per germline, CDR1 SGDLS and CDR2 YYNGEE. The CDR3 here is CASSLAAGGHNEQYF. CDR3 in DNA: TGTGCCAGCAGCCTAGCAGCGGGAGGGCACAACGAGCAGTACTTC.

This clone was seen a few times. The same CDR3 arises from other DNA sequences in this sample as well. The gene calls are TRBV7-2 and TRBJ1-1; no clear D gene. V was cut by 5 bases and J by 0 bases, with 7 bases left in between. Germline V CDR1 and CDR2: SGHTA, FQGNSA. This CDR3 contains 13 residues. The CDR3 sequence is CASSQDMNTEAFF. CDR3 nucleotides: TGTGCCAGCAGCCAAGACATGAACACTGAAGCTTTCTTT.

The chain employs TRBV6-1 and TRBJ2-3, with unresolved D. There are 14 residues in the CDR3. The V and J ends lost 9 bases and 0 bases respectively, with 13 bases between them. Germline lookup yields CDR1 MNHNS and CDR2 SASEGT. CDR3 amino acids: CASRLVFSTDTQYF. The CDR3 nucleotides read TGTGCCAGTCGACTCGTCTTTAGCACAGATACGCAGTATTTT.

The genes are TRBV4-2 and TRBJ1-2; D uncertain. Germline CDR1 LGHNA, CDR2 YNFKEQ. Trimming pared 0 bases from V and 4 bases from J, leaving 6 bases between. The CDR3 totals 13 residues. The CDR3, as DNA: TGTGCCAGCAGCCAAGATTTTAGCTATGGCTACACCTTC. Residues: CASSQDFSYGYTF.